This T cell receptor (beta chain) was identified during a study of T cells in Graves' hyperthyroidism and ophthalmopathy. The CDR3 consists of 15 residues. The germline CDR1 and CDR2 sequences are SGHRS and YFSETQ. Between the trimmed V and J ends, which lost 0 bases and 3 bases, there was a span of 11 bases. Exclusion of a patient resulted from uncontrolled infection, other autoimmune disease, pregnancy or lactation. PBMCs stemmed from under 11 ml fresh peripheral blood. Researchers took RNA transcripts and amplified the TCR beta CDR3 regions from them. TCR CDR3 regions were first amplified by RT-PCR with HTBI primers. TCRdb reprocessed the multiplex PCR reads with MiXCR, giving one entry per CDR3 protein. Of approximately 260,000 distinct CDR3 sequences listed, approximately 14% are singletons. Whole-study findings and limits: Clonotypes that were expanded in thyroid above 0.001 mostly appeared in blood too. Through a model of 13 V-J features, ophthalmopathy was separated from stable hyperthyroidism.

This clonotype was seen at least ten times. Antigen unknown. This clonotype was sampled from a woman aged 45-65 years with Graves' hyperthyroidism that later progressed to Graves' ophthalmopathy. The sequenced material came from blood. V usage is TRBV5-1 and J usage is TRBJ2-3; D remains ambiguous. CDR3 amino acids: CASSLGLRRTDTQYF. The CDR3 bases are TGCGCCAGCAGCTTGGGGCTCCGTCGTACAGATACGCAGTATTTT.